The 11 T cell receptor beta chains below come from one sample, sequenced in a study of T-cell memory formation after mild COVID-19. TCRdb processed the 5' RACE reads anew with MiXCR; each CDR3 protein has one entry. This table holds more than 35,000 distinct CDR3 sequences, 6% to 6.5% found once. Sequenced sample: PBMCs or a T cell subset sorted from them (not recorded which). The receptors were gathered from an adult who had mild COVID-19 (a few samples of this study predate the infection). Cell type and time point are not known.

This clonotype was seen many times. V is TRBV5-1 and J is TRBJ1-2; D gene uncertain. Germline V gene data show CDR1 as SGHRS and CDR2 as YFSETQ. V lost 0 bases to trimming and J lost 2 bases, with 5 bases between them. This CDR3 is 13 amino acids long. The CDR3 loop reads CASSLDSNYGYTF. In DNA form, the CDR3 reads TGCGCCAGCAGCTTGGATAGCAACTATGGCTACACCTTC.

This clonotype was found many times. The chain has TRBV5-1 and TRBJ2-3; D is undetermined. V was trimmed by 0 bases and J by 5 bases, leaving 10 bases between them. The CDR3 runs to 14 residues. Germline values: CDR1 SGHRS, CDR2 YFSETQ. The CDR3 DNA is TGCGCCAGCAGCTTGGGAGACTCACAAGATACGCAGTATTTT. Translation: CASSLGDSQDTQYF.

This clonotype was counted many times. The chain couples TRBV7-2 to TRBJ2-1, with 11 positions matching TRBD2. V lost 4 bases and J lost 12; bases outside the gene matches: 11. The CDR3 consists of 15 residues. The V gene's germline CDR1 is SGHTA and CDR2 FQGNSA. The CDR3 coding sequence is TGTGCCAGCAGCTCGCTTACTAGCGGGAGTGGCGGGCAGTTCTTC. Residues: CASSSLTSGSGGQFF.

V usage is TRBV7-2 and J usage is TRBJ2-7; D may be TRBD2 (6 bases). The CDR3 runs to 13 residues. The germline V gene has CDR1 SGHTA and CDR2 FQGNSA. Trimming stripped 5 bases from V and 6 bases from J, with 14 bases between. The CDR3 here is CASSRETIGEQYF. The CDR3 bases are TGTGCCAGCAGCCGGGAGACTATAGGCGAGCAGTACTTC.

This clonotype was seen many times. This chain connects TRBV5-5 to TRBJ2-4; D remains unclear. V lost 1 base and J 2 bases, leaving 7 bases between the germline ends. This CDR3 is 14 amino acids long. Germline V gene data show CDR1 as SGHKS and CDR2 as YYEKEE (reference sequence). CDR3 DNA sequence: TGTGCCAGCAGCTTGCAAGGGCCCAAAAACATTCAGTACTTC. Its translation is CASSLQGPKNIQYF.

This CDR3 reads CATSDPQVRTDTQYF. The CDR3 DNA follows: TGTGCCACCAGTGATCCACAGGTTCGCACAGATACGCAGTATTTT. V usage is TRBV24-1 and J usage is TRBJ2-3, with D perhaps TRBD1 (5 bases). V lost 3 bases, J lost 1 base, and 10 bases lay in between. Germline V gene lookup returns CDR1 KGHDR and CDR2 SFDVKD. This CDR3 is built from 15 residues.

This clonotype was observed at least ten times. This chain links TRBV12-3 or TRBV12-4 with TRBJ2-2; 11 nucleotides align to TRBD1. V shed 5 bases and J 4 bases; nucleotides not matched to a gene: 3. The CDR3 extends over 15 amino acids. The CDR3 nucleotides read TGTGCCAGCAGTCCCGGGACAGGGGGCACCGGGGAGCTGTTTTTT. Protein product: CASSPGTGGTGELFF.

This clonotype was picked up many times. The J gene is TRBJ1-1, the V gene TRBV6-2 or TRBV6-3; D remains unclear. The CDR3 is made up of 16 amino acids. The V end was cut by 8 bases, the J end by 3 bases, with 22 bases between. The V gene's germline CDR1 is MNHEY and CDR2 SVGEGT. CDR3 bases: TGTGCCAGCGTAAAGGCAGGTCGGGAAACGGACACTGAAGCTTTCTTT. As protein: CASVKAGRETDTEAFF.

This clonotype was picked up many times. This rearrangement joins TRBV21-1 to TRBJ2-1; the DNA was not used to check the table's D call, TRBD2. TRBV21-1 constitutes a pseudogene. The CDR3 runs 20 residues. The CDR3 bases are TGTGCCAGCAGCAAAGAAGGGACTAGCGGTGGGGATAGCTCCTACAATGAGCAGTTCTTC. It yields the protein CASSKEGTSGGDSSYNEQFF.

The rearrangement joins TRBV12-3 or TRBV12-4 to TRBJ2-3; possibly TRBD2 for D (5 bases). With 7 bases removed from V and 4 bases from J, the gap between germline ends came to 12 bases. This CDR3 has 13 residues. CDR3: CASNPFSADTQYF. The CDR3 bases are TGTGCCAGCAATCCCTTTAGCGCAGATACGCAGTATTTT.

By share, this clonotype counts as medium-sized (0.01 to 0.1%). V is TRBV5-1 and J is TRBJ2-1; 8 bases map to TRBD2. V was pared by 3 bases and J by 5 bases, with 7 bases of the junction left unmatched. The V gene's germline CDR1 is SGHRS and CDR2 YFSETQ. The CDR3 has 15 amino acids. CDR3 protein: CASSSQAGGHNEQFF. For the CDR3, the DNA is TGCGCCAGCAGCTCCCAGGCGGGGGGACACAATGAGCAGTTCTTC.